The T cell receptor beta chain described here comes from a study of blood T cell repertoires in COVID-19 (dated by TCRdb to 2018 to 2020). Context from the whole study: The collaborator samples originated in the United States, Italy and Spain and spanned the acute and convalescent phases of COVID-19. The prospective study material was composed of cDNA or gDNA derived from T cells, B-cell-depleted T cells, or PBMCs. Deeply sampled blood TCRbeta repertoires from subjects exposed to, actively infected with, or recovered from COVID-19 were included in the dataset. A freely available public database, intended as a resource for researchers studying the immune response to SARS-CoV-2, is where the repertoires were released. The samples were drawn from two sources: the first 160 participants of the ongoing ImmuneRACE study, and over 1,000 subjects contributed by 6 global collaborators. The sample metadata nearly always contained a de-identified subject ID, COVID-19 status, age in years and sex. Where available, HLA class I and class II types were obtained from metadata supplied by the sample provider rather than from assay-based typing.

As encoded in the germline V gene, CDR1 is MNHNS while CDR2 is SASEGT. The CDR3 measures 15 amino acids from cysteine to phenylalanine. The kept DNA is CDR3 alone, 45 bases in frame from the first base. Trimming takes 3 bases from V and 3 bases from J, and the germline ends sit 12 bases apart. On this clone: This receptor's antigen is unknown. No clone much larger than this one lies a single base away; base qualities are absent.

The investigation overall reported the following: The amount of clinical and demographic metadata varied by source and participant and was provided uncurated.

Whole blood was collected in K2EDTA tubes by collaborating institutions according to the institutions' own protocols. For TCRbeta analysis, collaborator samples were shipped as frozen whole blood, as isolated PBMCs, or as DNA extracted from either sample type. TCRbeta CDR3 regions were amplified from genomic DNA by means of the immunoSEQ Assay, a bias-controlled multiplex PCR. The source study handled its data this way. Within the assay, amplification of reference gene primers was used to estimate how many nucleated cells each sample contained. To quantify the absolute abundance of each unique TCRbeta CDR3 rearrangement, sequence reads were collapsed and filtered. For each sample, productive Simpson clonality was calculated as the square root of Simpson's diversity index over productive rearrangements. TCRdb's version of the immuneACCESS table is confined to in-frame rearrangements and falls short of the full clone set. An unresolved V gene accounts for under half of the shortfall where checked; the remainder is of unknown origin. The DNA was the basis for D and trimming; V, J and clone size are from that table. This sample lists roughly 140,000 clones; 84% were detected once. The biggest ten clones account for roughly 2% of the sample.

The sequencing input was peripheral blood. This TCR was sampled from a man aged 70-80 years with acute or convalescent COVID-19. Here the chain combines TRBV6-1 and TRBJ1-5; perhaps TRBD1 is the D gene, with 6 bases matching. The CDR3: CASSDRGDINQPQHF. The nucleotide sequence is given as TGTGCCAGCAGTGACAGGGGAGACATCAATCAGCCCCAGCATTTT.